This T cell receptor (beta chain) is from a study of T cell responses to AZD1222 COVID-19 vaccine. Study-wide findings and caveats: There were repertoire samples only from the period after the peak T cell response. At baseline, just five to seven AZD1222 recipients tested seropositive. Clonal diversity may have been underestimated, and the donors were mostly white British, with more females than males.

Here immunoSEQ multiplex PCR was the method, and the copy in TCRdb shows in-frame clones only, minus some. The data contain roughly 150,000 clones, approximately 92% of them singletons. V was cut by 3 bases and J by 8 bases, with 11 bases left in between. Germline assignment: CDR1 GTSNPN and CDR2 SVGIG (reference sequence). This CDR3 has 12 amino acids. On this clone itself: What it binds is unknown.

The sequencing here drew on peripheral blood, taken 28 days after the second AZD1222 dose. This TCR was sampled from an adult who received the AZD1222 COVID-19 vaccine. This rearrangement joins TRBV30 to TRBJ2-1; D gene uncertain. Here the CDR3 reads CAWSLQGYEQFF. CDR3 coding DNA: TGTGCCTGGAGCCTCCAAGGGTATGAGCAGTTCTTC.